The 32 T cell receptor beta chains below come from one sample, sequenced in a study of blood T cell repertoires in COVID-19. This table comes from immunoSEQ multiplex PCR, and its TCRdb copy is limited to in-frame clones, with some not included. Of more than 25,000 clones in the sample, around 90% were seen once. The material sequenced was peripheral blood. These receptors all stem from an older man with active or convalescent COVID-19.

V usage is TRBV5-1 and J usage is TRBJ1-1; 8 bases align to TRBD1. This CDR3 has 15 amino acids. V gave up 4 bases and J gave up 4 bases; unmatched junction bases: 9. Germline CDR1 SGHRS, CDR2 YFSETQ. Here the CDR3 reads CASSPGLQGATEAFF. CDR3 sequence (DNA): TGCGCCAGCAGCCCCGGGCTGCAGGGGGCCACTGAAGCTTTCTTT.

This clone has more than one count but fewer than ten. This chain uses TRBV5-6 with TRBJ1-1, with TRBD1 matching 7 bases. J gave up 5 bases and V 5 bases, and 6 bases lay outside the gene matches. The CDR3 runs 13 residues. CDR1 SGHDT and CDR2 YYEEEE come from the germline V gene. Here the CDR3 reads CASRQNRGTEAFF. CDR3 bases: TGTGCCAGCAGACAAAACAGGGGAACTGAAGCTTTCTTT.

This clone was seen a handful of times. V usage is TRBV10-1 and J usage is TRBJ1-2; weak D call: TRBD1 (6 bases). Germline V gene lookup returns CDR1 WNHNN and CDR2 SYGVQD (reference sequence). This CDR3 has 15 residues. V was shortened by 0 bases and J by 3 bases, with 11 bases between the two germline ends. CDR3: CASSESGARDYGYTF. CDR3 DNA sequence: TGCGCCAGCAGTGAGTCGGGGGCCCGGGACTATGGCTACACCTTC.

V is TRBV7-8 and J is TRBJ1-5; D possibly corresponds to TRBD1 (6 bases). This CDR3 has 15 amino acids. Germline V gene sequence: CDR1 SGHVS, CDR2 FQNEAQ. Trimming shortened V by 4 bases and J by 5 bases, and 15 bases separated the two germline ends. The chain's CDR3 is CASSSSGVRDQPQHF. The CDR3 DNA sequence: TGTGCCAGCAGCTCATCAGGGGTTAGGGATCAGCCCCAGCATTTT.

The CDR3 DNA sequence: TGCAGCGTTGGTGGCCGACTCGAGGGCTACACCTTC. Translation gives CSVGGRLEGYTF. The rearrangement uses TRBV29-1 and TRBJ1-2; D gene ambiguous. Germline V lookup: CDR1 SQVTM, CDR2 ANQGSEA. The CDR3 is made up of 12 amino acids. Trimming took 4 bases from V and 8 from J, leaving 14 bases between them.

As regards this clone: A read error may account for a junction end that differs from germline. J is TRBJ1-2 and V is TRBV30; TRBD1 might be the D (6 bases). Germline values: CDR1 GTSNPN, CDR2 SVGIG (reference sequence). The CDR3 has 12 residues. The CDR3, as DNA: TGTGCCTGGAGTGTACTGGGGGCCCGAGGGGTCTTC. This encodes CAWSVLGARGVF.

This chain links TRBV10-3 with TRBJ1-1; a possible D gene is TRBD1 (6 bases). The CDR3 runs to 14 residues. The V gene lost 10 bases and the J gene lost 1 base, with 16 bases spanning the gap. Germline lookup yields CDR1 ENHRY and CDR2 SYGVKD. DNA of the CDR3: TGTGCCACCCGGGGGGGGCAGACGAACACTGAAGCTTTCTTT. It specifies CATRGGQTNTEAFF.

Only a few counts were recorded for this clone. Additional DNA sequences in this sample encode the identical CDR3. This rearrangement joins TRBV15 to TRBJ2-2, with 10 bases fitting TRBD1. V gave up 3 bases and J gave up 8 bases; unmatched junction bases: 3. Germline lookup yields CDR1 LNHNV and CDR2 YYDKDF (reference sequence). This CDR3 spans 14 amino acids. The CDR3: CATSRDRGTGELFF. CDR3 in DNA: TGTGCCACCAGCAGGGACAGGGGGACTGGGGAGCTGTTTTTT. Full variable domain (rest looked up from reference TRBV15 and TRBJ2-2): DAMVIQNPRYQVTQFGKPVTLSCSQTLNHNVMYWYQQKSSQAPKLLFHYYDKDFNNEADTPDNFQSRRPNTSFCFLDIRSPGLGDTAMYLCATSRDRGTGELFFGEGSRLTVL.

V gene TRBV27 combines with J gene TRBJ2-6; weak D call: TRBD1 (6 bases). The CDR3 is made up of 15 amino acids. Per the germline V gene, CDR1 is MNHEY and CDR2 is SMNVEV (reference sequence). The ends were cut back, 5 bases at V and 3 bases at J, with 11 bases in the middle. DNA for the CDR3: TGTGCCAGCAGTGCCCAGGGGAGTGGGGCCAACGTCCTGACTTTC. Its translation is CASSAQGSGANVLTF.

This chain uses TRBV9 with TRBJ1-3, with 9 bases aligning to TRBD1. Germline CDR1 is SGDLS and CDR2 is YYNGEE. The CDR3 loop spans 15 amino acids. J was trimmed by 5 bases and V by 0 bases; bases with no gene match: 3. The CDR3 DNA is TGTGCCAGCAGCGTAGTGGGACAGGGACGAAACACCATATATTTT. This translates into CASSVVGQGRNTIYF.

This chain uses TRBV7-8 with TRBJ2-5; possibly TRBD1 for D (6 bases). Germline CDR1 SGHVS, CDR2 FQNEAQ. The CDR3 consists of 12 residues. Trimming left V 4 bases short and J 4 bases short, with 7 bases between. The CDR3 region is CASSWTVETQYF. For the CDR3, the DNA is TGTGCCAGCAGCTGGACAGTAGAGACCCAGTACTTC.

The rearrangement links TRBV5-1 to TRBJ1-6; D gene ambiguous. Deletions cut 0 bases from V and 10 bases from J, with 8 bases between. Germline CDR1 SGHRS, CDR2 YFSETQ. This CDR3 is 13 amino acids long. CDR3 sequence reads: CASSLVEKSPLHF. The CDR3 coding sequence is TGCGCCAGCAGCTTGGTTGAGAAATCACCCCTCCACTTT.

V usage is TRBV7-3 and J usage is TRBJ2-5; D unresolved. This CDR3 has 11 residues. CDR1 and CDR2 from the germline V gene are SGHTA and FQGTGA. Trimming shortened V by 3 bases and J by 4 bases, and 3 bases separated the two germline ends. The CDR3 bases are TGTGCCAGCAGCTTTCGAGAGACCCAGTACTTC. It is translated as CASSFRETQYF.

This rearrangement joins TRBV5-1 to TRBJ1-4; TRBD1 is a possible D gene (5 bases). Trimming pared 4 bases from V and 7 bases from J, leaving 14 bases between. Germline V lookup: CDR1 SGHRS, CDR2 YFSETQ. The length of the CDR3 is 14 residues. CDR3 region: CASSPSAGREKLFF. DNA for the CDR3: TGCGCCAGCAGCCCCTCGGCGGGGCGTGAAAAACTGTTTTTT.

The V gene is TRBV18, the J gene TRBJ2-2; 7 bases line up with TRBD2. This CDR3 spans 16 amino acids. V was pared by 6 bases and J by 1 base, with 8 bases of the junction left unmatched. Germline V gene lookup returns CDR1 KGHSH and CDR2 LQKENI. The CDR3 sequence is CASSPREPKNTGELFF. The CDR3 region has the DNA TGTGCCAGCTCGCCGCGGGAGCCCAAGAACACCGGGGAGCTGTTTTTT.

This clone came up a few times. The chain joins TRBV18 to TRBJ1-2; the match to TRBD1 covers 11 bases. Germline CDR1 reads KGHSH; CDR2 reads LQKENI. CDR3 length: 15 residues. V was pared by 3 bases and J by 10 bases, with 10 bases of the junction left unmatched. The CDR3 nucleotides read TGTGCCAGCTCACCCCGGACAGGGGGCGAGAATAACTACACCTTC. Translation gives CASSPRTGGENNYTF.

DNA for the CDR3: TGCGCCAGCAGCCAAGAACTAGCGGGGCCGACTAGCACAGATACGCAGTATTTT. It codes for CASSQELAGPTSTDTQYF. The chain links TRBV4-1 to TRBJ2-3, with 10 bases that match TRBD2. The trim removed 0 bases at V and 0 bases at J, leaving 6 bases unmatched. Germline V gives CDR1 MGHRA, CDR2 YSYEKL. There are 18 residues in the CDR3.

There are a few counts of this clone. The V gene is TRBV2, the J gene TRBJ1-2; 8 bases align to TRBD1. J was trimmed by 3 bases and V by 3 bases; bases with no gene match: 9. Germline CDR1 is SNHLY and CDR2 is FYNNEI. The CDR3 has 16 amino acids. The CDR3 loop reads CASSDPGTGGDYGYTF. In DNA form, the CDR3 reads TGTGCCAGCAGTGACCCCGGGACAGGCGGGGACTATGGCTACACCTTC.

V gene TRBV6-1 combines with J gene TRBJ2-7, with 9 bases matching TRBD1. Per germline, CDR1 MNHNS and CDR2 SASEGT. J lost 5 bases, V lost 3 bases, and 5 bases had no gene match. The length of the CDR3 is 14 residues. The DNA of the CDR3 is TGTGCCAGCAGTGACCGGGACAGGGCTCACGAGCAGTACTTC. It translates to CASSDRDRAHEQYF.

This chain joins TRBV6-5 and TRBJ1-4, with 9 bases fitting TRBD1. The CDR3 totals 12 residues. The J segment lost 14 bases and the V segment lost 7 bases, leaving 8 bases of the junction unmatched. Germline CDR1 MNHEY, CDR2 SVGAGI. This CDR3 is CASTQGASSLFF. The CDR3 nucleotides are TGTGCCAGCACACAGGGGGCTTCCTCTCTGTTTTTT.

V is TRBV10-3 and J is TRBJ1-1, with a tentative D call TRBD1 (5 bases). The germline gives CDR1 ENHRY, CDR2 SYGVKD. Trimming pared 0 bases from V and 1 base from J, leaving 9 bases between. The CDR3 totals 15 residues. The CDR3 loop is CAISESRVGNTEAFF. CDR3 sequence (DNA): TGTGCCATCAGTGAGTCCAGGGTTGGGAACACTGAAGCTTTCTTT.

V gene TRBV19 combines with J gene TRBJ1-1; D might be TRBD1 (5 bases). V was pared by 7 bases and J by 0 bases, with 9 bases between. This CDR3 comprises 13 residues. Germline V gives CDR1 LNHDA, CDR2 SQIVND (reference sequence). The CDR3 region has the DNA TGTGCCAGTACAGGGTTCATGAACACTGAAGCTTTCTTT. Translation: CASTGFMNTEAFF.

The chain uses TRBV5-6 and TRBJ1-1; no clear D. This CDR3 has 13 residues. Germline V gives CDR1 SGHDT, CDR2 YYEEEE. The V end was cut by 1 base, the J end by 6 bases, with 10 bases between. The CDR3 nucleotides read TGTGCCAGCAGCTTGTTTCAGAGCGCTGAAGCTTTCTTT. Translated, it gives CASSLFQSAEAFF.

In DNA, the CDR3 is TGTGCCAGCAGTTTCGAGAATGGAAACACCATATATTTT. It yields the protein CASSFENGNTIYF. This sequence joins TRBV6-2 or TRBV6-3 and TRBJ1-3; no reliable D call. V lost 4 bases to trimming and J lost 3 bases, with 7 bases between them. The CDR3 totals 13 residues. Per the germline V gene, CDR1 is MNHEY and CDR2 is SVGEGT.

This chain uses TRBV9 with TRBJ1-2, with D possibly matching TRBD1 (5 bases). CDR3 size: 12 residues. The V gene lost 4 bases and the J gene lost 7 bases, with 11 bases spanning the gap. The germline CDR1 and CDR2 sequences are SGDLS and YYNGEE. CDR3 protein: CASSTRGGGYTF. Written as DNA, the CDR3 is TGTGCCAGCAGCACCCGGGGGGGTGGCTACACCTTC.

J is TRBJ1-1 and V is TRBV6-2 or TRBV6-3; tentative D call: TRBD1 (6 bases). The CDR3 loop spans 18 amino acids. The germline V gene encodes CDR1 MNHEY and CDR2 SVGEGT. The ends were cut back, 6 bases at V and 4 bases at J, with 27 bases in the middle. In DNA, the CDR3 is TGTGCCAGCAGCCCTACCGGGGTCCGACGGGGGGCGAGCACTGAAGCTTTCTTT. It codes for CASSPTGVRRGASTEAFF.

As DNA, the CDR3 is TGTGCCAGCAGCCAGAGGCTAACTGGCACCGGGGAGCTGTTTTTT. Translation gives CASSQRLTGTGELFF. The chain has TRBV14 and TRBJ2-2; D remains ambiguous. CDR3 length: 15 residues. The V gene's germline CDR1 is SGHDN and CDR2 FVKESK. With 3 bases removed from V and 4 bases from J, the gap between germline ends came to 12 bases.

CDR3 in DNA: TGTGCCAGCAGTTACTCCCCGGTACAGTCCACCGGGGAGCTGTTTTTT. It is translated as CASSYSPVQSTGELFF. V gene TRBV6-5 combines with J gene TRBJ2-2; D uncertain. This CDR3 contains 16 residues. CDR1 is MNHEY and CDR2 is SVGAGI in the germline V gene. Trimming stripped 0 bases from V and 4 bases from J, with 12 bases between.

This clone has a single count. The CDR3 reads CASTIAGPTDTQYF. In DNA, the CDR3 is TGTGCCAGTACCATAGCGGGACCTACAGATACGCAGTATTTT. The V gene is TRBV19, the J gene TRBJ2-3; 8 positions match TRBD2. This CDR3 spans 14 amino acids. V dropped 7 bases and J dropped 3; count of bases not matched to a gene: 6. The germline CDR1 and CDR2 sequences are LNHDA and SQIVND (reference sequence).

This chain links TRBV2 with TRBJ1-2, with 9 bases aligning to TRBD1. Germline V lookup: CDR1 SNHLY, CDR2 FYNNEI. V shed 0 bases and J 8 bases; nucleotides not matched to a gene: 4. The CDR3 runs to 14 residues. CDR3 bases: TGTGCCAGCAGTGAAGCGGGGGACAGGGAAGGCTACACCTTC. Amino acids: CASSEAGDREGYTF.

V and J are TRBV7-8 and TRBJ2-2; 9 bases align to TRBD1. Germline trimming cut 5 bases from V and 6 bases from J; bases unmatched to any gene: 13. CDR1 and CDR2 from the germline V gene are SGHVS and FQNEAQ. CDR3 length: 17 amino acids. The CDR3 loop is CASSRSLGTGTAGELFF. In DNA form, the CDR3 reads TGTGCCAGCAGCCGAAGTCTCGGGACAGGGACGGCCGGGGAGCTGTTTTTT.

The rearrangement joins TRBV19 to TRBJ2-1; 10 nucleotides match TRBD1. V dropped 6 bases and J dropped 1; count of bases not matched to a gene: 3. Germline CDR1 is LNHDA and CDR2 is SQIVND (reference sequence). The CDR3 extends over 15 amino acids. CDR3 sequence: CASSRQGASYNEQFF. The CDR3 nucleotides are TGTGCCAGTAGCAGACAGGGGGCGTCCTACAATGAGCAGTTCTTC.